This T cell receptor (beta chain) came from a study of T cell changes during pregnancy in multiple sclerosis. With 0 bases removed from V and 8 bases from J, the gap between germline ends came to 6 bases. This CDR3 has 12 residues. Germline lookup yields CDR1 ENHRY and CDR2 SYGVKD. Clones were read by immunoSEQ multiplex PCR, and TCRdb kept only the in-frame ones, dropping some. The sample lists 90,000 or so clones; approximately 90% were seen once. This clonotype was sampled from a female donor in good health, enrolled as a control in a pregnancy study. The rearrangement joins TRBV10-3 to TRBJ2-3; D gene unclear. Sequenced here: peripheral blood, sampled in the first trimester of pregnancy. CDR3 nucleotide sequence: TGTGCCATCAGTGAGTCAGAGGTTACGCAGTATTTT. Its protein product is CAISESEVTQYF.